The present T cell receptor (beta chain) was sequenced within a study of blood T cells in healthy people across ages. The donors, healthy Caucasians from Russia, were aged roughly 6 to 95. Isolation of PBMCs gave at least 7 million cells per sample. Together with a sample-barcoded 5' primer, a J-beta primer mix was included in a second PCR lasting roughly 7 to 11 cycles. TCRdb reanalysed the 5' RACE reads using MiXCR and keeps one entry per CDR3 protein. The sample lists 730,000 or so distinct CDR3 sequences; 43% were seen once. The V gene's germline CDR1 is MDHEN and CDR2 SYDVKM. The CDR3 runs to 15 residues. The J segment lost 5 bases and the V segment lost 4 bases, leaving 9 bases of the junction unmatched.

The V gene is TRBV28, the J gene TRBJ1-2; 8 bases are shared with TRBD1. Sequences were obtained from blood. This clonotype was sampled from a woman aged 55-70 years in good health. DNA for the CDR3: TGTGCCAGCAGTTCCGGGACAGGAGATTTATATGGCTACACCTTC. Its protein is CASSSGTGDLYGYTF.